The sequence of this TCR beta chain was determined in a study of blood T cell repertoires in COVID-19. TCRdb's table, derived via immunoSEQ multiplex PCR, lists solely in-frame clones and lacks some. Of roughly 230,000 clones in the sample, around 87% are singletons; the top ten hold roughly 2.2%. This CDR3 comprises 16 residues. J was trimmed by 5 bases and V by 3 bases; bases with no gene match: 11. Germline CDR1 reads SGHVS; CDR2 reads FNYEAQ. J is TRBJ1-1 and V is TRBV7-6, with 8 bases matching TRBD1. The sequence came from a woman aged 55-69 years with COVID-19, enrolled during active disease. Sequenced: peripheral blood. CDR3 DNA: TGTGCCAGCAGCTTCAGTGACAGGGGTTTTCGGACTGAAGCTTTCTTT. This translates into CASSFSDRGFRTEAFF.